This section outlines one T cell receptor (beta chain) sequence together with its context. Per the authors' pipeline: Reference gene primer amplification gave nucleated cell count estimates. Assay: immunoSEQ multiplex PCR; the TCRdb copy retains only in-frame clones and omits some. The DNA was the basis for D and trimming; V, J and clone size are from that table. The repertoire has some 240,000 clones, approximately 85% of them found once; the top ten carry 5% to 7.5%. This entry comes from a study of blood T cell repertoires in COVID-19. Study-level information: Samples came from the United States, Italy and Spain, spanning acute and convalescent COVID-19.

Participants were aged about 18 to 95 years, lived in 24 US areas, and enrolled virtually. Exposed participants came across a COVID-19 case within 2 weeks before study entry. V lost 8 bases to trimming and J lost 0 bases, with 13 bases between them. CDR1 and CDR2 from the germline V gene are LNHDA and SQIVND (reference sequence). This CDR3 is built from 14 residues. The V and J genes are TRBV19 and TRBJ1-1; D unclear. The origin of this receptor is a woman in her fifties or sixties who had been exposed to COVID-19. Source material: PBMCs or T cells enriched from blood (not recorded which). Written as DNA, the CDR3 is TGTGCCAGTCGTGAGGCTTCGATGAACACTGAAGCTTTCTTT. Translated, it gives CASREASMNTEAFF.